This entry describes one T cell receptor beta chain. The CDR3 sequence is 15 residues long. Germline values: CDR1 SGDLS, CDR2 YYNGEE. V lost 0 bases, J lost 4 bases, and 11 bases lay in between. Profiling relied on immunoSEQ multiplex PCR, and the TCRdb table lists in-frame clones only, not all of them. The data contain some 250,000 clones, 70% to 90% of them singletons. This sample was included in a study of blood T cell repertoires in COVID-19. The receptor comes from a woman between 35 and 50 years old who had recovered from COVID-19. This chain uses TRBV9 with TRBJ1-5; D unresolved. The source material was peripheral blood. Here the CDR3 DNA reads TGTGCCAGCAGCGTAGGAGGGAACGGGAATCAGCCCCAGCATTTT. As protein: CASSVGGNGNQPQHF.